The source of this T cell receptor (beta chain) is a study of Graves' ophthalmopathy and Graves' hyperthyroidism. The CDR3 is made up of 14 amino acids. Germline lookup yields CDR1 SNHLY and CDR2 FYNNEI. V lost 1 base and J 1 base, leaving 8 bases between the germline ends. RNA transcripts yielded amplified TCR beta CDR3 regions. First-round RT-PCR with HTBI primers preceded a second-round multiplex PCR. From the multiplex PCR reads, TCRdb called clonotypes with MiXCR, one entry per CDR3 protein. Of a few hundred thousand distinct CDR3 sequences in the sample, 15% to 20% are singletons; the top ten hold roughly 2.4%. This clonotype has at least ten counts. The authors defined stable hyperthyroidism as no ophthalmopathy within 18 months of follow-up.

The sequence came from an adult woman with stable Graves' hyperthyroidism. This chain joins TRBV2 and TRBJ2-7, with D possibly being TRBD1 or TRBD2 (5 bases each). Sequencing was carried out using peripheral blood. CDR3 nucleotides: TGTGCCAGCAGTGAAGGGGACCTATCCTACGAGCAGTACTTC. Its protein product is CASSEGDLSYEQYF.